This T cell receptor beta chain was identified during a study of shared clonotypes between healthy human individuals. Overall study context: Donors consisted of a couple of women and a few men between 18 and 49. Study conclusions and caveats: The donor pool, a small one, limited the genetic and exposure-history diversity represented.

Between the trimmed V and J ends, which lost 1 base and 3 bases, there was a span of 18 bases. There are 18 residues in the CDR3. Germline CDR1 is KGHSH and CDR2 is LQKENI. About this clone itself: Its antigen remains unidentified.

Sorted-subset replicate PCR reactions were performed with around 210 ng DNA, corresponding to about 32,000 T cell genomes. Original handling: For the immunoSEQ data, sequences were junction-only without quality scores, so filtering differed. This table comes from immunoSEQ multiplex PCR, and its TCRdb copy is limited to in-frame clones, with some not included. Clonal size and the V and J genes are those of that table, whereas D and trimming came from the DNA. The sample records about 1 million clones, more than 65% being singletons. The chain couples TRBV18 to TRBJ2-2; D is possibly TRBD1 or TRBD2 (6 bases each). The sequenced material came from memory CD4+ T cells sorted from blood. Indicated subset: CD45RA-negative fraction. The receptor comes from a man between 18 and 35 years old in good health. CDR3: CASSPRRSGEVDTGELFF. The CDR3 DNA is TGTGCCAGCTCACCACGGAGGTCAGGGGAGGTGGACACCGGGGAGCTGTTTTTT.